The T cell receptor beta chain described here comes from a study of blood T cell repertoires in COVID-19. Study context: There were acute and convalescent COVID-19 samples, and they came from the United States, Italy and Spain. T cells, B-cell-depleted T cells, or PBMCs supplied cDNA or gDNA.

Germline CDR1 reads LNHNV; CDR2 reads YYDKDF (reference sequence). The CDR3 is 15 residues long. V was pared by 4 bases and J by 0 bases, with 5 bases of the junction left unmatched. As processed by the authors: How many nucleated cells were present was estimated from reference gene primer amplification. Measured with immunoSEQ multiplex PCR; TCRdb has only the in-frame clones, and not every one. For V, J and clone size, that table is used; D and trimming come from the DNA. The repertoire has 140,000 to 150,000 clones, 70% to 90% of them found once; the top ten carry more than 4%. The TCR was taken from a woman between 45 and 60 years old with acute or convalescent COVID-19. The sequenced sample was peripheral blood. J is TRBJ2-5 and V is TRBV15; 7 bases are shared with TRBD2. The CDR3 DNA sequence: TGTGCCACCAGCATTGACGGGGGGTACCAAGAGACCCAGTACTTC. Translation gives CATSIDGGYQETQYF.